A selection of T cell receptor beta chains follows, all from one sample in a study of blood T cell repertoires in COVID-19. Assay: immunoSEQ multiplex PCR; the TCRdb copy retains only in-frame clones and omits some. The table includes around 270,000 clones, about four fifths detected once. The sequenced material came from peripheral blood. These receptors all come from a person between 65 and 79 years old with COVID-19, enrolled during active disease. Both conserved end residues are part of each CDR3. The D gene is left open where the match is weak. Rows give clone size only sometimes, using once, few, many, or a class for an expanded clone.

v_gene	j_gene	d_gene	abundance	len	CDR3nt	CDR3aa
TRBV6-4	TRBJ2-1	TRBD2	NA	16	TGTGCCAGCAGTGACCTAGCGGGAGCTTCATACAATGAGCAGTTCTTC	CASSDLAGASYNEQFF
TRBV2	TRBJ1-2	TRBD1	NA	15	TGTGCCAGCGGTCCGGACAGGGGATACATCTATGGCTACACCTTC	CASGPDRGYIYGYTF
TRBV28	TRBJ2-7	NA	NA	14	TGTGCCAGCGCCCCTAGGGGGGGTCGGCGTGAGCAGTACTTC	CASAPRGGRREQYF
TRBV24-1	TRBJ2-3	NA	NA	15	TGTGCCACCAGTGATTTGACAGGTAGCACAGATACGCAGTATTTT	CATSDLTGSTDTQYF
TRBV28	TRBJ1-5	NA	NA	15	TGTGCCAGCAGTTTATCTTCTGGGGGCTATCAGCCCCAGCATTTT	CASSLSSGGYQPQHF
TRBV7-2	TRBJ2-5	TRBD2	NA	16	TGTGCCAGCAGCTCCCGGGGACTAGCGGGCCAAGAGACCCAGTACTTC	CASSSRGLAGQETQYF
TRBV7-3	TRBJ2-2	NA	NA	13	TGTGCCAGCAGCCACAACGCCCCGGGGGAGCTGTTTTTT	CASSHNAPGELFF
TRBV11-1	TRBJ2-7	NA	few	14	TGTGCCAGCAGCCTCAGGGGTCTATCCTACGAGCAGTACTTC	CASSLRGLSYEQYF
TRBV15	TRBJ2-3	TRBD2	once	15	TGTGCCACCAGCAGAGCGGGGGGGTCGGGAGATACGCAGTATTTT	CATSRAGGSGDTQYF
TRBV29-1	TRBJ2-2	NA	once	13	TGCAGCGTTGAAGTCAAGCGTGCCGGGGAGCTGTTTTTT	CSVEVKRAGELFF
TRBV2	TRBJ1-4	NA	NA	18	TGTGCCAGCAGTGTTTCCCTGCAATCAGGGGTTAATAATGAAAAACTGTTTTTT	CASSVSLQSGVNNEKLFF
TRBV15	TRBJ1-4	NA	NA	15	TGTGCCACCAGCATCAGGGGCGAGGGCGGTGAAAAACTGTTTTTT	CATSIRGEGGEKLFF
TRBV19	TRBJ2-3	TRBD1	NA	15	TGTGCCAGTAGCTCCGGGACAGGGAGCACAGATACGCAGTATTTT	CASSSGTGSTDTQYF
TRBV2	TRBJ1-1	TRBD1	NA	14	TGTGCCAGCTCCACAGGACAGGGACTTTCTGAAGCTTTCTTT	CASSTGQGLSEAFF
TRBV5-1	TRBJ2-7	NA	few	13	TGCGCCAGCAGCTTTCAGGGAAACTACGAGCAGTACTTC	CASSFQGNYEQYF
TRBV2	TRBJ1-1	NA	NA	12	TGTGCCAGCAACTCTGTGAACACTGAAGCTTTCTTT	CASNSVNTEAFF
TRBV11-3	TRBJ1-5	TRBD1	NA	17	TGTGCCAGCAGACTCTGCCGGGACAGGGAAAGCAATCAGCCCCAGCATTTT	CASRLCRDRESNQPQHF
TRBV12-3/TRBV12-4	TRBJ2-7	NA	NA	12	TGTGCCAGCAGTTTTCGTGCCTACGAGCAGTACTTC	CASSFRAYEQYF
TRBV5-8	TRBJ2-2	NA	NA	15	TGTGCCAGCAGCTCGGGTTATGGTAGGACCGGGGAGCTGTTTTTT	CASSSGYGRTGELFF
TRBV6-6	TRBJ1-2	TRBD1	NA	18	TGTGCCAGCAGTCCCGAGTTTAGAAGGACAGGGGGCAAAGTTGGCTACACCTTC	CASSPEFRRTGGKVGYTF
TRBV12-3/TRBV12-4	TRBJ2-7	NA	NA	13	TGTGCCAGCAGTTGGGGTGTCTTCCAGGGGCAGTACTTC	CASSWGVFQGQYF
TRBV19	TRBJ2-7	TRBD2	NA	14	TGTGCCAGTAGTTGGACTAGCGGGGACTACGAGCAGTACTTC	CASSWTSGDYEQYF